What follows describes a single TCR beta chain. Its matching antigen is unknown. This PCR relied on a set of 60 Vbeta primers and 13 Jbeta primers. Generated by immunoSEQ multiplex PCR, the TCRdb table keeps only in-frame clones and is missing some. The top ten hold less than 1.5% of the sample, which has about 140,000 clones, around 80% seen once. The data were obtained in a study of cytomegalovirus exposure and HLA in healthy donors. Overall study results and limits: Altogether, 150 to 200 TCR beta chains were recorded as cytomegalovirus-associated.

Germline trimming cut 5 bases from V and 5 bases from J; bases unmatched to any gene: 9. The CDR3 spans 14 residues. Germline V gene sequence: CDR1 SGHDT, CDR2 YYEEEE. The specimen sequenced was PBMCs. This clonotype was sampled from a female donor in good health and CMV-seronegative. This chain links TRBV5-6 with TRBJ2-7, with 8 bases that match TRBD1. CDR3 coding DNA: TGTGCCAGCAGAACGGACAGGGAAGGAGACGAGCAGTACTTC. This codes for CASRTDREGDEQYF.